What follows are 3 T cell receptor beta chains derived from one specimen sequenced in a study of T cells in Graves' hyperthyroidism and ophthalmopathy. Template material for amplifying TCR beta CDR3 regions consisted of RNA transcripts. During a first-round RT-PCR of the TCR CDR3, the HTBI primer set was used. TCRdb reanalysed the multiplex PCR reads using MiXCR and keeps one entry per CDR3 protein. The sample records hundreds of thousands of distinct CDR3 sequences, around a quarter being singletons. Input material: blood. All receptors derive from a man in his forties or fifties with Graves' hyperthyroidism.

V is TRBV3-1 and J is TRBJ1-2; perhaps TRBD1 as D (6 bases). Germline-derived CDR1 and CDR2 are LGHDT and YNNKEL (reference sequence). The CDR3 runs to 16 residues. Trimming stripped 3 bases from V and 4 bases from J, with 18 bases between. The CDR3 nucleotides are TGTGCCAGCAGCCATATCGGACAGTATGGTGGCTATGGCTACACCTTC. This translates into CASSHIGQYGGYGYTF.

This clonotype was found a few times. The genes are TRBV13 and TRBJ2-7; D is perhaps TRBD1 (6 bases). This CDR3 has 14 residues. Trimming shortened V by 4 bases and J by 6 bases, and 16 bases separated the two germline ends. Per germline, CDR1 PRHDT and CDR2 FYEKMQ (reference sequence). This CDR3 reads CASSYGQTGAEQYF. The CDR3 nucleotides read TGTGCCAGCAGCTACGGACAGACGGGTGCCGAGCAGTACTTC.

This clonotype has at least ten counts. The rearrangement joins TRBV28 to TRBJ1-5, with D perhaps TRBD1 (5 bases). V lost 7 bases to trimming and J lost 5 bases, with 12 bases between them. Germline V gene sequence: CDR1 MDHEN, CDR2 SYDVKM. CDR3 length equals 13 residues. The CDR3 DNA is TGTGCCAGCAATCCGGGGACGGATCAGCCCCAGCATTTT. This codes for CASNPGTDQPQHF.